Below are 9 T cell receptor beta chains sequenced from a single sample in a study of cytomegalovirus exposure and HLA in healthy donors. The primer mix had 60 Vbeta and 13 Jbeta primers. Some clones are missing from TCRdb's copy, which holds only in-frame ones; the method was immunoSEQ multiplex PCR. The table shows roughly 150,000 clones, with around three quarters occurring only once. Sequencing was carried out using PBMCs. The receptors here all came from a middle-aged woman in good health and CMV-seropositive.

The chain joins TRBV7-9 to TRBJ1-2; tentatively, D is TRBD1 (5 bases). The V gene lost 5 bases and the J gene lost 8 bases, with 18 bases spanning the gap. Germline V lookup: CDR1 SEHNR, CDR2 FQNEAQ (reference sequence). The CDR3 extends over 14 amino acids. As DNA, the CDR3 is TGTGCCAGCAGCGTGGGGGGTTCAACAGGCGGCTACACCTTC. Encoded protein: CASSVGGSTGGYTF.

The CDR3 nucleotides read TGTGCCAGCAGTTCCATACAGGGAAGGTACTATGGCTACACCTTC. It specifies CASSSIQGRYYGYTF. The chain couples TRBV6-6 to TRBJ1-2, with a weak D call TRBD1 (6 bases). CDR1 is MNHNY and CDR2 is SVGAGI in the germline V gene (reference sequence). V shed 4 bases and J shed 3 bases, with 15 bases lying between them. CDR3 size: 15 residues.

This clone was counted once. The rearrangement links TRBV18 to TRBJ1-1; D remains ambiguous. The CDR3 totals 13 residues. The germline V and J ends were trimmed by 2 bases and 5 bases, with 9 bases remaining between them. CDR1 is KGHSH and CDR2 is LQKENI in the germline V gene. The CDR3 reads CASSPGSRTEAFF. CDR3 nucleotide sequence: TGTGCCAGCTCACCAGGGAGTAGGACTGAAGCTTTCTTT.

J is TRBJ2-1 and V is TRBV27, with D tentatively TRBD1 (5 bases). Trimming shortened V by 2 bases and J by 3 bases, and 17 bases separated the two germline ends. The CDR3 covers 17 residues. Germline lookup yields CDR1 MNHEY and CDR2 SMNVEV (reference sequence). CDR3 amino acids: CASSLRGIGEYYNEQFF. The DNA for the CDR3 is TGTGCCAGCAGTTTAAGGGGTATTGGCGAATACTACAATGAGCAGTTCTTC.

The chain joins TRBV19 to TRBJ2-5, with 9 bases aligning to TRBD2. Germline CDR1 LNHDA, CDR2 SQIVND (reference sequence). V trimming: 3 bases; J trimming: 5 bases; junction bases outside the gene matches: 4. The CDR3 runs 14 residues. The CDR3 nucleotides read TGTGCCAGTAGTATGCGGGAGGGGCGGGAGACCCAGTACTTC. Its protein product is CASSMREGRETQYF.

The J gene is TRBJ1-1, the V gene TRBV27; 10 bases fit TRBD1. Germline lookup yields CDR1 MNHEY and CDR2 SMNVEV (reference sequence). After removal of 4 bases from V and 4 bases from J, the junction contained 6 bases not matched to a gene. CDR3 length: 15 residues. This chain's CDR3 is CASSWDRGVGTEAFF. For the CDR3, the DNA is TGTGCCAGCAGTTGGGACAGGGGCGTCGGCACTGAAGCTTTCTTT.

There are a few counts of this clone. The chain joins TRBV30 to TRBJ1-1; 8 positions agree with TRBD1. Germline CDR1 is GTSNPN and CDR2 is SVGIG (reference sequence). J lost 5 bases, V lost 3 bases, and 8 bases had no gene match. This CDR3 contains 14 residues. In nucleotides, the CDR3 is TGTGCCTGGAGCCCCTTTACAGGGGGGACTGAAGCTTTCTTT. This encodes CAWSPFTGGTEAFF.

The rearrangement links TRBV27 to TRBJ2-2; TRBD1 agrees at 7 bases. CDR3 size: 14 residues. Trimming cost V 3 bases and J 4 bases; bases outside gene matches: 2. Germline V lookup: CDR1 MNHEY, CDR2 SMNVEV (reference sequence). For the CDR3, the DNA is TGTGCCAGCAGTTTGTCAGGGGGCACCGGGGAGCTGTTTTTT. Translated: CASSLSGGTGELFF.

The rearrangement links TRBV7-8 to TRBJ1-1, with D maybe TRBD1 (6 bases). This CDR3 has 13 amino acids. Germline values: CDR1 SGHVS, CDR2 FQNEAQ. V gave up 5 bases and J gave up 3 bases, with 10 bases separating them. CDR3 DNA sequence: TGTGCCAGCAGCCGAGGGGGGGACACTGAAGCTTTCTTT. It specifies CASSRGGDTEAFF.